This T cell receptor (beta chain) appears in the sequencing data of a study of cytomegalovirus exposure and HLA in healthy donors. The study, taken as a whole, reports: TCR beta sequences reportedly predicted most subjects' HLA-A and HLA-B alleles accurately.

After removal of 4 bases from V and 7 bases from J, the junction contained 10 bases not matched to a gene. The germline gives CDR1 SGDLS, CDR2 YYNGEE. The CDR3 consists of 14 residues. Primers: 60 Vbeta forward and 13 Jbeta reverse. Sequencing was performed with immunoSEQ multiplex PCR; in TCRdb, only in-frame clones are kept and a portion is missing. This table has around 150,000 clones, over 70% appearing once. With regard to this clone: Its antigen is undetermined.

This rearrangement joins TRBV9 to TRBJ1-1, with TRBD1 matching over 7 bases. The sequence was collected from a male donor in good health and CMV-seronegative. The sample was PBMCs. The CDR3, as DNA: TGTGCCAGCAGCCTAAGGTCGGGACAGCATGAAGCTTTCTTT. Protein: CASSLRSGQHEAFF.